Included here is one TCR beta chain sequence, with context. The antigen is undetermined. The assay was run at survey level. Measured with immunoSEQ multiplex PCR; TCRdb has only the in-frame clones, and not every one. The sample consists of 25,000 to 35,000 clones, about 81% of them appearing once. This record belongs to a study of STAT5B mutations in CD4+ large granular lymphocyte leukemia. Study-level points and caveats: No patients shared main leukemic clonotypes, though less than 30% appeared at low frequency elsewhere.

Material: CD4+ T cells from blood buffy coats. This sequence was found in a human donor in good health.

The chain's CDR3 is CASSEDWRPQHF. CDR3 coding DNA: TGTGCCAGCAGTGAAGACTGGCGGCCCCAGCATTTT. This chain connects TRBV6-1 to TRBJ1-5; D is ambiguous. The CDR3 has 12 residues. Looked up from germline, CDR1 is MNHNS and CDR2 is SASEGT. The V end lost 1 base, the J end lost 9 bases, and 7 bases lay between the germline ends.